This TCR beta chain came from a study of CD8+CD57+ T cells in acquired aplastic anemia. Genomic DNA, serving as template, underwent TCR beta VDJ and CDR3 profiling. TCRdb redid the calling of the reads with MiXCR, one entry per CDR3 protein. The table records 350,000 to 450,000 distinct CDR3 sequences, approximately 70% of them present only once. In this sample, this clonotype turned up a few times. The CDR3 spans 13 residues. Looked up from germline, CDR1 is SQVTM and CDR2 is ANQGSEA. V lost 8 bases, J lost 6 bases, and 4 bases stayed unmatched. The V and J genes are TRBV29-1 and TRBJ1-4; 12 bases line up with TRBD1. The clonotype comes from a human donor in good health, serving as a control. The specimen was sorted CD4+, CD8+, or CD8+CD57+ T cells (not recorded which) from PBMCs. CDR3 sequence (DNA): TGCAGCTGCGGGACAGGGGGCTATGAAAAACTGTTTTTT. It codes for CSCGTGGYEKLFF.